Sequencing of this T cell receptor beta chain was carried out in a study of T cells in Graves' hyperthyroidism and ophthalmopathy. A Clinical Activity Score of at least 3, a NOSPECS grade of at least 4 and a duration under 3 months were recorded in the ophthalmopathy patients. This clonotype has ten or more counts. Amplified TCR beta CDR3 regions came from RNA transcripts. The HTBI primer set served for first-round RT-PCR of the TCR CDR3. TCRdb re-analysed the multiplex PCR reads in MiXCR, keeping a single row per CDR3 protein. Of around 56,000 distinct CDR3 sequences listed, about 49% were seen once; the top ten hold 12%. The germline V and J ends were trimmed by 5 bases and 1 base, with 11 bases remaining between them. Germline V gene sequence: CDR1 SEHNR, CDR2 FQNEAQ (reference sequence). This CDR3 comprises 14 residues.

Material: blood. The TCR was taken from a woman in her twenties or thirties with Graves' ophthalmopathy. The J gene is TRBJ1-2, the V gene TRBV7-9; a weak D match, TRBD1 (6 bases). This chain's CDR3 is CASSPDRLNYGYTF. The DNA for the CDR3 is TGTGCCAGCAGCCCGGACAGACTTAACTATGGCTACACCTTC.